Listed here are 11 T cell receptor beta chains from one sample, sequenced in a study of blood T cell repertoires in COVID-19. Some clones are missing from TCRdb's copy, which holds only in-frame ones; the method was immunoSEQ multiplex PCR. Of 150,000 or so clones in the sample, less than 90% were seen once. Specimen: PBMCs or T cells enriched from blood (not recorded which). These receptors all stem from a woman aged 45 to 65 who had recovered from COVID-19.

This chain joins TRBV11-2 and TRBJ1-2; 9 positions agree with TRBD1. This CDR3 is 16 amino acids long. The V gene end was trimmed by 4 bases and the J gene end by 6 bases; junction bases not matched to a gene: 12. Germline V gene lookup returns CDR1 SGHAT and CDR2 FQNNGV. Here the CDR3 reads CASSSPGTGSVHGYTF. The DNA for the CDR3 is TGTGCCAGCAGCTCGCCCGGGACAGGGTCAGTACATGGCTACACCTTC.

The chain links TRBV7-9 to TRBJ2-1; the match to TRBD2 covers 15 bases. V lost 4 bases to trimming and J lost 3 bases; unmatched junction nucleotides: 1. Germline V lookup: CDR1 SEHNR, CDR2 FQNEAQ (reference sequence). This CDR3 is built from 16 residues. CDR3 loop: CASSWTSGRDYNEQFF. As DNA, the CDR3 is TGTGCCAGCAGCTGGACTAGCGGGAGGGACTACAATGAGCAGTTCTTC.

The chain employs TRBV19 and TRBJ1-1; TRBD1 agrees at 7 bases. V was clipped by 8 bases and J by 7 bases; unmatched bases: 10. The CDR3 sequence is 13 residues long. Germline V gene sequence: CDR1 LNHDA, CDR2 SQIVND (reference sequence). The CDR3 bases are TGTGCCAGTCTGAGGAGGGGGCTTGGTGAAGCTTTCTTT. Its protein is CASLRRGLGEAFF.

This clone came up a few times. This chain uses TRBV5-4 with TRBJ1-1; D gene ambiguous. The CDR3 runs to 13 residues. Trimming left V 3 bases short and J 4 bases short, with 10 bases between. Germline CDR1 reads SGHNT; CDR2 reads YYREEE (reference sequence). The CDR3 DNA reads as TGTGCCAGCAGCTACCGAACGAGCACTGAAGCTTTCTTT. This encodes CASSYRTSTEAFF.

The chain employs TRBV7-6 and TRBJ1-1; D is perhaps TRBD1 (6 bases). V was shortened by 3 bases and J by 0 bases, with 14 bases between the two germline ends. CDR3 size: 16 residues. Germline-derived CDR1 and CDR2 are SGHVS and FNYEAQ. The CDR3 protein is CASSLEVGQMNTEAFF. The CDR3 DNA reads as TGTGCCAGCAGCTTGGAAGTAGGACAGATGAACACTGAAGCTTTCTTT. The full variable domain, in which reference TRBV7-6 and TRBJ1-1 provide the parts outside the CDR3, is GAGVSQSPRYKVTKRGQDVALRCDPISGHVSLYWYRQALGQGPEFLTYFNYEAQQDKSGLPNDRFSAERPEGSISTLTIQRTEQRDSAMYRCASSLEVGQMNTEAFFGQGTRLTVV.

The chain has TRBV6-5 and TRBJ1-2; maybe TRBD1 (6 bases). CDR1 and CDR2 (germline): MNHEY, SVGAGI. The CDR3 spans 13 residues. V was cut by 5 bases and J by 8 bases, with 15 bases left in between. The CDR3 region has the DNA TGTGCCAGCAGTACAGACAGGAATCGAGGCTACACCTTC. Its translation: CASSTDRNRGYTF.

The chain employs TRBV12-3 or TRBV12-4 and TRBJ1-6; TRBD1 aligns across 10 bases. This CDR3 comprises 13 residues. V gave up 7 bases and J gave up 9 bases; unmatched junction bases: 3. Here the CDR3 reads CASKTGGGSPLHF. The CDR3, as DNA: TGTGCCAGCAAGACAGGGGGCGGTTCACCCCTCCACTTT.

V gene TRBV6-4 combines with J gene TRBJ1-6; D is unclear. The CDR3 is 14 amino acids. Trimming took off 7 bases at V and 10 bases at J, with 17 bases between the two ends. Germline V gives CDR1 MRHNA, CDR2 SNTAGT. The DNA of the CDR3 is TGTGCCAGCACCGAGGGCCTGGAGGGATCACCCCTCCACTTT. Protein sequence: CASTEGLEGSPLHF.

The gene calls are TRBV12-2 and TRBJ1-2; TRBD1 was called by the table and not checked on the DNA. TRBV12-2 is designated a pseudogene. The CDR3 consists of 17 residues. In DNA form, the CDR3 reads TGTGCAAGTCGCTTAGCGAGGGGGACAGTTCGAAACTATGGCTACACCTTC. Protein product: CASRLARGTVRNYGYTF.

The chain carries TRBV10-3 and TRBJ2-1; 11 bases agree with TRBD2. CDR3 length: 18 amino acids. Per germline, CDR1 ENHRY and CDR2 SYGVKD. V shed 8 bases, J shed 5 bases, and the junction held 17 bases outside the gene matches. The CDR3 bases are TGTGCCATCGGGAGTAGCGGGAGGGCCGTGAGGCAGGACAATGAGCAGTTCTTC. This encodes CAIGSSGRAVRQDNEQFF.

The chain joins TRBV27 to TRBJ2-3; D is possibly TRBD2 (5 bases). CDR3 length: 14 residues. Trimming shortened V by 2 bases and J by 2 bases, and 8 bases separated the two germline ends. Germline CDR1 is MNHEY and CDR2 is SMNVEV (reference sequence). This chain's CDR3 is CASSLGRDTDTQYF. CDR3 in DNA: TGTGCCAGCAGTTTAGGGAGAGACACAGATACGCAGTATTTT.